This TCR beta chain is drawn from a study of blood T cell repertoires in COVID-19. The table came from immunoSEQ multiplex PCR; TCRdb's copy has only in-frame clones and leaves some out. The data contain more than 300,000 clones, 88% of them singletons. Germline CDR1 reads SGHRS; CDR2 reads YFSETQ. V lost 0 bases to trimming and J lost 0 bases, with 7 bases between them. This CDR3 has 14 residues. The sequence derives from a woman between 18 and 29 years old who had recovered from COVID-19. V and J are TRBV5-1 and TRBJ2-7, with D hard to call. Sequencing was done on a sample of PBMCs or T cells enriched from blood (not recorded which). This CDR3 reads CASSLDPGSYEQYF. Written as DNA, the CDR3 is TGCGCCAGCAGCTTGGATCCAGGCTCCTACGAGCAGTACTTC.